The clone carrying this T cell receptor beta chain was counted ten times or more. This sample is drawn from a study of regulatory T cells in long-lasting Graves disease. In building TCR beta libraries, iRepertoire HTBI primers were used together with Arm-PCR of CDR3 regions. TCRdb itself ran the multiplex PCR reads through MiXCR, one entry per CDR3 protein. The table lists fewer than 450,000 distinct CDR3 sequences, approximately 15% of them singletons. Time point denoted: newly diagnosed GD, antithyroid drugs for less than 3 months. Preparation of the TCR library used RNA extracted from PBMCs. The sample also formed part of further work on T cells in Graves' hyperthyroidism and ophthalmopathy.

This specimen consisted of peripheral blood mononuclear cells (PBMCs), obtained at new diagnosis, from a patient treated with antithyroid drugs. The origin of this receptor is a woman aged 40 to 50 with Graves disease.

The DNA of the CDR3 is TGCAGTGCCCGCAGGGAAAGCGGGTCCCAGTACTTC. Its translation is CSARRESGSQYF. The gene calls are TRBV20-1 and TRBJ2-5; D is perhaps TRBD2 (6 bases). Germline-derived CDR1 and CDR2 are DFQATT and SNEGSKA (reference sequence). The V end was cut by 6 bases, the J end by 9 bases, with 17 bases between. This CDR3 is 12 amino acids long.